This T cell receptor (beta chain) was sequenced for a study of T cells in Graves' hyperthyroidism and ophthalmopathy. The CDR3 regions of TCR beta were amplified from RNA transcripts. First-round RT-PCR of the TCR CDR3 relied on the HTBI primer set. TCRdb reanalysed the multiplex PCR reads using MiXCR and keeps one entry per CDR3 protein. Among 600,000 to 650,000 distinct CDR3 sequences listed, about 17% were seen once. Study results and caveats: Blood also contained most expanded thyroid clonotypes above 0.001. Ophthalmopathy stood apart from stable hyperthyroidism in a 13 V-J model.

The CDR3 extends over 13 amino acids. CDR1 KGHSH and CDR2 LQKENI come from the germline V gene. Points on this clonotype: Antigen specificity is unknown.

This clonotype originated in a woman between 25 and 40 years old with Graves' hyperthyroidism. V usage is TRBV18 and J usage is TRBJ2-3; D gene unclear. The end of the DNA fits TRBJ1-5 better, so the J call may be wrong. The sequenced sample was blood. The CDR3 sequence is CASSPGSTDTQHF. The CDR3 DNA reads as TGTGCCAGCTCACCAGGGTCCACAGATACGCAGCATTTT.